This T cell receptor (beta chain) is from a study of CD8+CD57+ T cells in acquired aplastic anemia. According to the study, genomic DNA was the template for TCR beta VDJ and CDR3 profiling. TCRdb processed the reads anew with MiXCR; each CDR3 protein has one entry. Among hundreds of thousands of distinct CDR3 sequences listed, approximately 56% were seen once. Trimming stripped 5 bases from V and 0 bases from J, with 10 bases between. The CDR3 has 14 residues. Germline V lookup: CDR1 SEHNR, CDR2 FQNEAQ (reference sequence). Material: sorted CD4+, CD8+, or CD8+CD57+ T cells (not recorded which) from PBMCs. The chain recombines TRBV7-9 with TRBJ2-5; a possible D gene is TRBD1 (6 bases). The source of this sequence is a human donor with severe aplastic anemia or a healthy control (not recorded which). For the CDR3, the DNA is TGTGCCAGCAGCACTGGACAGTACCAAGAGACCCAGTACTTC. It yields the protein CASSTGQYQETQYF.